The sequence of this TCR beta chain was determined in a study of cytomegalovirus exposure and HLA in healthy donors. General study points: In vitro work confirmed that a few CMV-associated chains recognize CMV antigens. One cluster of highly shared sequence variants probably arose as a sequencing artifact.

Germline CDR1 is MDHEN and CDR2 is SYDVKM. The CDR3 covers 15 residues. On this clone: Its antigen remains unknown.

This PCR relied on a set of 60 Vbeta primers and 13 Jbeta primers. Sequenced by immunoSEQ multiplex PCR; TCRdb stores in-frame clones only, minus some. The sample shows approximately 150,000 clones, just under 85% of them seen only once. This TCR came from a woman in her sixties in good health and CMV-seropositive. The sequenced material came from PBMCs. The chain recombines TRBV28 with TRBJ2-5; 12 positions match TRBD2. The J call may be wrong; the DNA end is better matched by TRBJ2-7. The CDR3 DNA reads as TGTGCCAGCAGCCGGACTAGCGGGATTATCTACGAGCAGTACTTC. Translation: CASSRTSGIIYEQYF.